The clone carrying this TCR beta chain was observed a single time. This CDR3 is built from 12 residues. Germline loops: CDR1 LNHDA, CDR2 SQIVND (reference sequence). V was cut by 3 bases and J by 7 bases, with 9 bases left in between. This entry belongs to a study of blood T cell repertoires in COVID-19. Study overall: There were acute and convalescent COVID-19 samples, and they came from the United States, Italy and Spain. The cDNA or gDNA used as material had been derived from T cells, B-cell-depleted T cells, or PBMCs.

Sequenced by immunoSEQ multiplex PCR; TCRdb stores in-frame clones only, minus some. Here the sample spans 250,000 or so clones, nearly 90% being singletons. This receptor was obtained from a woman between 55 and 75 years old with COVID-19, enrolled during active disease. The sequencing input was peripheral blood. This chain links TRBV19 with TRBJ1-2; D remains ambiguous. The CDR3 spells CASSMAAGGYTF. Here the CDR3 DNA reads TGTGCCAGTAGTATGGCGGCGGGTGGCTACACCTTC.